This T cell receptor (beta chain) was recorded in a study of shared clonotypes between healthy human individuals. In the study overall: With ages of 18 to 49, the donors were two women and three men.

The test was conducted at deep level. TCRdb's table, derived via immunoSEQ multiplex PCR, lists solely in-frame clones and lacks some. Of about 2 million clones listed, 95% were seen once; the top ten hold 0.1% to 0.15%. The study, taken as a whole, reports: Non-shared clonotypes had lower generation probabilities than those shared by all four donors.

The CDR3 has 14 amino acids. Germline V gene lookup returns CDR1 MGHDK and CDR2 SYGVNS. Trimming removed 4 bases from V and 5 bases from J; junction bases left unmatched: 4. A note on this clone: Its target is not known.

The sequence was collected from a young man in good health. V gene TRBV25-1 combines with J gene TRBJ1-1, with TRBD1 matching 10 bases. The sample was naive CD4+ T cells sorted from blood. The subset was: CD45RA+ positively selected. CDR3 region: CASSGDRGITEAFF. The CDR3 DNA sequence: TGTGCCAGCAGTGGGGACAGGGGTATTACTGAAGCTTTCTTT.